Following are 18 T cell receptor beta chains from one sample sequenced in a study of cytomegalovirus exposure and HLA in healthy donors. PCR primers comprised 60 Vbeta and 13 Jbeta primers. This table comes from immunoSEQ multiplex PCR, and its TCRdb copy is limited to in-frame clones, with some not included. Among about 110,000 clones listed, approximately 80% were seen once. Sequencing was performed on PBMCs. The receptor source for this set is a man aged 30 to 39 in good health and CMV-seropositive.

The V call is TRBV28, the J call TRBJ1-6, with D possibly being TRBD1 (5 bases). Deletions cut 4 bases from V and 8 bases from J, with 12 bases between. The CDR3 covers 14 residues. The germline V gene has CDR1 MDHEN and CDR2 SYDVKM. The CDR3 loop reads CASSWGRFDSPLHF. The CDR3 DNA sequence: TGTGCCAGCAGTTGGGGCAGGTTTGATTCACCCCTCCACTTT.

The gene calls are TRBV5-1 and TRBJ2-5, with D maybe TRBD2 (6 bases). CDR1 is SGHRS and CDR2 is YFSETQ in the germline V gene. The ends were cut back, 5 bases at V and 2 bases at J, with 13 bases in the middle. This CDR3 comprises 14 residues. The DNA of the CDR3 is TGCGCCAGCAGTCCCGGGGGACCACAAGAGACCCAGTACTTC. Its protein product is CASSPGGPQETQYF.

The rearrangement joins TRBV2 to TRBJ2-4, with D perhaps TRBD2 (5 bases). The CDR3 is made up of 13 amino acids. Germline lookup yields CDR1 SNHLY and CDR2 FYNNEI. V was shortened by 2 bases and J by 9 bases, with 11 bases between the two germline ends. Written as DNA, the CDR3 is TGTGCCAGCAGTGAAACTAGACGCGGCATTCAGTACTTC. The encoded protein is CASSETRRGIQYF. Filled out from reference TRBV2 and TRBJ2-4, the complete variable domain reads EPEVTQTPSHQVTQMGQEVILRCVPISNHLYFYWYRQILGQKVEFLVSFYNNEISEKSEIFDDQFSVERPDGSNFTLKIRSTKLEDSAMYFCASSETRRGIQYFGAGTRLSVL.

The chain couples TRBV5-4 to TRBJ2-1; unclear D gene. Germline-derived CDR1 and CDR2 are SGHNT and YYREEE (reference sequence). The V and J ends lost 4 bases and 3 bases respectively, with 17 bases between them. This CDR3 has 16 amino acids. The CDR3 coding sequence is TGTGCCAGCAGCCCACCGCCCGGAGTAGACTACAATGAGCAGTTCTTC. Protein sequence: CASSPPPGVDYNEQFF.

This sequence joins TRBV6-5 and TRBJ1-4; 7 bases match TRBD1. The CDR3 totals 14 residues. CDR1 MNHEY and CDR2 SVGAGI come from the germline V gene. The V gene end was trimmed by 5 bases and the J gene end by 4 bases; junction bases not matched to a gene: 4. The DNA of the CDR3 is TGTGCCAGCAGTAGGGACAGACTTAATGAAAAACTGTTTTTT. It yields the protein CASSRDRLNEKLFF.

On this clone: Other nucleotide sequences in the sample specify the same CDR3. The genes are TRBV30 and TRBJ1-1; D not certain. The V gene lost 0 bases and the J gene lost 4 bases, with 9 bases spanning the gap. Germline CDR1 and CDR2: GTSNPN and SVGIG (reference sequence). The CDR3 sequence is 13 residues long. CDR3 in amino acids: CAWSVWGGTEAFF. Here the CDR3 DNA reads TGTGCCTGGAGTGTCTGGGGAGGCACTGAAGCTTTCTTT.

The V gene is TRBV19, the J gene TRBJ2-1; tentative D call: TRBD2 (6 bases). The CDR3 runs to 14 residues. In germline, CDR1 is LNHDA, CDR2 SQIVND (reference sequence). V was trimmed by 3 bases and J by 2 bases, leaving 8 bases between them. The CDR3 coding sequence is TGTGCCAGTAGTATGGGCGGGACCTACAATGAGCAGTTCTTC. It is translated as CASSMGGTYNEQFF.

The genes are TRBV7-3 and TRBJ1-1; 9 nucleotides line up with TRBD1. The V gene end was trimmed by 5 bases and the J gene end by 4 bases; junction bases not matched to a gene: 5. CDR3 length: 14 residues. CDR1 is SGHTA and CDR2 is FQGTGA in the germline V gene. The DNA for the CDR3 is TGTGCCAGCAGCCCACAGGGGGCGAGCACTGAAGCTTTCTTT. Protein sequence: CASSPQGASTEAFF.

This clone was seen a single time. The chain uses TRBV13 and TRBJ2-5, with 10 bases lining up with TRBD2. The CDR3 covers 16 residues. V lost 6 bases, J lost 6 bases, and 13 bases stayed unmatched. Germline CDR1 and CDR2: PRHDT and FYEKMQ (reference sequence). DNA of the CDR3: TGTGCCAGCAGTTCCGACGGAGCGGGAGGGCGGAAGACCCAGTACTTC. Residues: CASSSDGAGGRKTQYF.

The V gene is TRBV10-3, the J gene TRBJ2-5; 11 bases line up with TRBD2. Trimming removed 6 bases from V and 2 bases from J; junction bases left unmatched: 2. The CDR3 is made up of 14 amino acids. CDR1 ENHRY and CDR2 SYGVKD come from the germline V gene. CDR3 DNA sequence: TGTGCCATCAGATCTAGCGGGGGGCAAGAGACCCAGTACTTC. Translating it yields CAIRSSGGQETQYF.

For this clone: One junction end does not reproduce the germline sequence, and a read error may be involved. V usage is TRBV6-7 and J usage is TRBJ1-5, with D uncertain. TRBV6-7 is marked as an open reading frame, function uncertain. The CDR3 contains 12 residues. The CDR3 sequence is CASSYSTRRRGF. The CDR3 nucleotides are TGTGCCAGCAGTTACTCGACCAGGCGACGGGGTTTT.

In DNA, the CDR3 is TGTGCCAGCAGCGTAACACCGGGACAGGGTTGGACTGAAGCTTTCTTT. Translation: CASSVTPGQGWTEAFF. This sequence joins TRBV11-3 and TRBJ1-1; 9 bases are a match to TRBD1. The CDR3 covers 16 residues. Germline V lookup: CDR1 SGHNT, CDR2 YENEEA. The trim removed 5 bases at V and 5 bases at J, leaving 12 bases unmatched.

This chain uses TRBV9 with TRBJ2-2, with 7 nucleotides matching TRBD1. This CDR3 comprises 16 residues. Germline CDR1 reads SGDLS; CDR2 reads YYNGEE. V trimming: 0 bases; J trimming: 5 bases; junction bases outside the gene matches: 7. CDR3 loop: CASSVDPDRRTGELFF. Written as DNA, the CDR3 is TGTGCCAGCAGCGTAGATCCGGACAGGCGGACCGGGGAGCTGTTTTTT.

The chain links TRBV4-1 to TRBJ2-1, with TRBD2 matching 9 bases. CDR1 and CDR2 from the germline V gene are MGHRA and YSYEKL. CDR3 length: 17 amino acids. Unmatched junction bases numbered 19, after V lost 7 bases and J lost 9 bases. CDR3 coding DNA: TGCGCCAGCACCCTAGGGGTAGCGGGGGCCGGGGCGGGTGAGCAGTTCTTC. As protein: CASTLGVAGAGAGEQFF.

This chain links TRBV30 with TRBJ1-5; D unclear. V was shortened by 1 base and J by 9 bases, with 10 bases between the two germline ends. This CDR3 has 12 residues. Germline V gives CDR1 GTSNPN, CDR2 SVGIG (reference sequence). This CDR3 reads CAWSASYWPQHF. In DNA form, the CDR3 reads TGTGCCTGGAGTGCCTCTTATTGGCCCCAGCATTTT.

The chain is built from TRBV27 and TRBJ1-6; D is possibly TRBD1 (6 bases). Trimming shortened V by 3 bases and J by 7 bases, and 16 bases separated the two germline ends. The CDR3 runs to 16 residues. CDR1 is MNHEY and CDR2 is SMNVEV in the germline V gene (reference sequence). In DNA form, the CDR3 reads TGTGCCAGCAGTTTCTCCCCCCCGGACAGCAATTCACCCCTCCACTTT. Its translation is CASSFSPPDSNSPLHF.

The V gene is TRBV28, the J gene TRBJ1-1; D gene ambiguous. The CDR3 length is 18 residues. Germline values: CDR1 MDHEN, CDR2 SYDVKM. The V and J ends lost 4 bases and 0 bases respectively, with 21 bases between them. The CDR3 DNA reads TGTGCCAGCAGTTCGACCTTGAGGGAGAATAGAATGAACACTGAAGCTTTCTTT. Translation: CASSSTLRENRMNTEAFF.

The J gene is TRBJ2-7, the V gene TRBV2, with D tentatively TRBD1 (5 bases). Germline-derived CDR1 and CDR2 are SNHLY and FYNNEI. Trimming took 3 bases from V and 4 from J, leaving 13 bases between them. CDR3 size: 14 residues. The CDR3 protein is CASSEGPNQYEQYV. The CDR3 DNA sequence: TGTGCCAGCAGTGAGGGGCCCAACCAATACGAGCAGTACGTC.